This T cell receptor beta chain was sequenced during a study of Ad26.COV2.S vaccination and SARS-CoV-2 variants. Sequencing was performed with immunoSEQ multiplex PCR; in TCRdb, only in-frame clones are kept and a portion is missing. The table records approximately 500,000 clones, roughly 87% of them present only once. Treatment of the sample: 19 received Ad26.COV2.S at low or high dose, single or two shots; five or six received placebo; per-sample allocation not given. Samples came from day 63 after the first vaccine or placebo injection. Germline loops: CDR1 SGHNT, CDR2 YYREEE (reference sequence). V lost 0 bases and J lost 5; bases outside the gene matches: 10. The CDR3 loop spans 17 amino acids.

This chain joins TRBV5-4 and TRBJ2-3; 9 bases are shared with TRBD1. The sample in question was peripheral blood, obtained in a trial of Ad26.COV2.S vaccine versus placebo. The receptor comes from a person between 18 and 59 years old who received the Ad26.COV2.S COVID-19 vaccine or a placebo. CDR3 coding DNA: TGTGCCAGCAGCTTGGGGACCGGGACAGGGTGGAGAGATACGCAGTATTTT. This sequence encodes CASSLGTGTGWRDTQYF. Complete variable domain (other parts from reference TRBV5-4 and TRBJ2-3): ETGVTQSPTHLIKTRGQQVTLRCSSQSGHNTVSWYQQALGQGPQFIFQYYREEENGRGNFPPRFSGLQFPNYSSELNVNALELDDSALYLCASSLGTGTGWRDTQYFGPGTRLTVL.